The rows below give T cell receptor beta chains drawn from one sample of a study of CD8+ T cells in alopecia areata. Here immunoSEQ multiplex PCR was the method, and the copy in TCRdb shows in-frame clones only, minus some. Among more than 200,000 clones listed, over 60% were seen once. Sequences were derived from CD4+ T cells sorted from blood, sampled at week 44, from a patient treated with tofacitinib. The receptors were gathered from a human donor with alopecia areata. Each CDR3 is given with its conserved first and last residue. A D gene is named only where the DNA matches it firmly. Size values are once, few and many counts, or a class for expanded clones, and some rows have none.

TRBD1	.	TRBV29-1	TRBJ2-1	TGCAGCGTTGAAACCGGACAGGGATACAATGAGCAGTTCTTC	CSVETGQGYNEQFF
.	few	TRBV7-9	TRBJ1-1	TGTGCCAGCAGCTTGGTACAGGGCTGGAGCACTGAAGCTTTCTTT	CASSLVQGWSTEAFF
.	few	TRBV25-1	TRBJ2-7	TGTGCCAGCAGTGATGGTGGAGCCTTCTCCTACGAGCAGTACTTC	CASSDGGAFSYEQYF
.	.	TRBV20-1	TRBJ2-5	TGCAGTGCTTGGCTTGGGACCCAGTACTTC	CSAWLGTQYF
.	.	TRBV27	TRBJ1-2	TGTGCCAGCAGCCGAGGAAATGATAGAGGCTCTGGCTACACCTTC	CASSRGNDRGSGYTF
TRBD1	.	TRBV4-1	TRBJ1-2	TGCGCCAGCAGGACCGCGGGACAGGGGAACTATGGCTACACCTTC	CASRTAGQGNYGYTF
.	few	TRBV7-2	TRBJ2-5	TGTGCCAGCAGCTTATTGAGTCGGGTAGCGGAGACCCAGTACTTC	CASSLLSRVAETQYF
.	few	TRBV11-2	TRBJ2-7	TGTGCCAGCAGCCCTCCGGGATACGAGCAGTACTTC	CASSPPGYEQYF
.	.	TRBV4-1	TRBJ1-2	TGCGCCAGCAGCCAAGAAAAGATGGGGGCGCGTGGCTACACCTTC	CASSQEKMGARGYTF
TRBD1	.	TRBV29-1	TRBJ2-3	TGCAGCGCCTCGGACAGGGCCTTTACAGATACGCAGTATTTT	CSASDRAFTDTQYF
.	.	TRBV5-1	TRBJ1-6	TGCGCCAGCAGCATGGATGTTGGAGGTTCGGGAAATTCACCCCTCCACTTT	CASSMDVGGSGNSPLHF
TRBD1	once	TRBV7-2	TRBJ2-3	TGTGCCAGCAGTCCCCAGGGGGCTAGCACAGATACGCAGTATTTT	CASSPQGASTDTQYF